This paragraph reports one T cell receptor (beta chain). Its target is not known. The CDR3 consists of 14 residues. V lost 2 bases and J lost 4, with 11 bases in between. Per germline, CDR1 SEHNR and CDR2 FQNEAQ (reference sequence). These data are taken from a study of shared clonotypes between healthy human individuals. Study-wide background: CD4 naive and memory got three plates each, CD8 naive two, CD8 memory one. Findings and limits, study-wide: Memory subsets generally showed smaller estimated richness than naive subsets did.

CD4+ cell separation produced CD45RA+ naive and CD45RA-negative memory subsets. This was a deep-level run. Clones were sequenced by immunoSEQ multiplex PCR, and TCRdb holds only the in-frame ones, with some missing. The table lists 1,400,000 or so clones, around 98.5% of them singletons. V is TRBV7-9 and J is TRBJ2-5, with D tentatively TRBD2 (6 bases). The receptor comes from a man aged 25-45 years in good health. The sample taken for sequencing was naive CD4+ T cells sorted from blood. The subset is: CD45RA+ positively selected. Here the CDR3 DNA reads TGTGCCAGCAGCTTACTGGTCGGGGGAGAGACCCAGTACTTC. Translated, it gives CASSLLVGGETQYF.